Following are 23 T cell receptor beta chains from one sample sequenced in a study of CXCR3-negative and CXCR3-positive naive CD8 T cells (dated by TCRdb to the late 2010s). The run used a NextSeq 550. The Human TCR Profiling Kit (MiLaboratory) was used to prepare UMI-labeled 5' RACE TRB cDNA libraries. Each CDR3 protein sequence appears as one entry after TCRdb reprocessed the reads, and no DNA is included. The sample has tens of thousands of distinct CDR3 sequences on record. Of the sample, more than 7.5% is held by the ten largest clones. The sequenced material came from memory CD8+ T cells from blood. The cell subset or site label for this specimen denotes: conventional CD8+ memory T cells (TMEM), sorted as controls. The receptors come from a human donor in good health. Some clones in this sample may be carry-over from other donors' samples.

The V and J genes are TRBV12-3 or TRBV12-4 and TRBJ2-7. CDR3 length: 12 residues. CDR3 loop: CASSLAHYEQYF.

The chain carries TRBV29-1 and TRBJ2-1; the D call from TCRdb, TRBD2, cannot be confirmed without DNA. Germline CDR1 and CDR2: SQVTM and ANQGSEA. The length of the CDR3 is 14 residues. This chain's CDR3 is CSVELREGYNEQFF.

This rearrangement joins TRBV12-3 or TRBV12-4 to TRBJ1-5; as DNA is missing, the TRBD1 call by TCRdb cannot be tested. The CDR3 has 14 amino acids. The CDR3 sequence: CASSPGAGGQPQHF.

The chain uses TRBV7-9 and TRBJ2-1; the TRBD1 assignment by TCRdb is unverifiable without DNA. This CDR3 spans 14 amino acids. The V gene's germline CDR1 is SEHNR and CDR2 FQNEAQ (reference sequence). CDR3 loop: CASSPRVSYNEQFF.

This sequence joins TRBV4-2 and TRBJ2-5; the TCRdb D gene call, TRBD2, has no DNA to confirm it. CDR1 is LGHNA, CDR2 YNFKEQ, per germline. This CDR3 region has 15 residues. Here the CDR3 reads CASSRTSAGGETQYF.

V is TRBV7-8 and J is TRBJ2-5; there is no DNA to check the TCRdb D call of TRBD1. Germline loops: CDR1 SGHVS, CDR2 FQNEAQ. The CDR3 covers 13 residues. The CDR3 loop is CASRSGTEETQYF. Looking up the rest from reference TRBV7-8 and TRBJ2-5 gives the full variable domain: GAGVSQSPRYKVAKRGQDVALRCDPISGHVSLFWYQQALGQGPEFLTYFQNEAQLDKSGLPSDRFFAERPEGSVSTLKIQRTQQEDSAVYLCASRSGTEETQYFGPGTRLLVL.

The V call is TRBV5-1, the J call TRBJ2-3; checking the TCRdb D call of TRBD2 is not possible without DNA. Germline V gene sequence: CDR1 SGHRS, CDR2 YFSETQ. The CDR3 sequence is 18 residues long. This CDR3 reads CASSERLAGGLSTDTQYF.

The CDR3 loop reads CASSASRTSYEQYF. The gene calls are TRBV28 and TRBJ2-7. The CDR3 has 14 amino acids. Germline CDR1 is MDHEN and CDR2 is SYDVKM.

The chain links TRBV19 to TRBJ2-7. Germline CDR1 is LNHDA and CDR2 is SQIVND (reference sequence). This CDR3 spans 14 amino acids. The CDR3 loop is CASSLRNTYYEQYF.

Here the CDR3 reads CAIRKGETQYF. V usage is TRBV10-3 and J usage is TRBJ2-5. The length of the CDR3 is 11 residues. Germline assignment: CDR1 ENHRY and CDR2 SYGVKD.

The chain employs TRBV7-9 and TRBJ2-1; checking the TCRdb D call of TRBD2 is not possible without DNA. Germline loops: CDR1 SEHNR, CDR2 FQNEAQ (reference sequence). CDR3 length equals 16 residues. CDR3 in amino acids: CASSTLASGGAGEQFF.

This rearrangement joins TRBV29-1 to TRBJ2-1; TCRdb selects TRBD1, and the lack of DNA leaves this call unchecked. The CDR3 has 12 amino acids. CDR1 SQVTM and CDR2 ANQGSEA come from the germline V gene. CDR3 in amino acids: CSSPQGGNEQFF.

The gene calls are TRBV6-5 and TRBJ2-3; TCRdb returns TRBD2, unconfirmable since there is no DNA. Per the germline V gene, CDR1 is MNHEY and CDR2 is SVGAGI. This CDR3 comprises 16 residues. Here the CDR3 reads CASSYDQRGGTDTQYF.

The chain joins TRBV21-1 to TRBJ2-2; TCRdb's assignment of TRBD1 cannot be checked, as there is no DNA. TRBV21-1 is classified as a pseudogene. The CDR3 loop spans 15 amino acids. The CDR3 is CASSKGQGGTGELFF.

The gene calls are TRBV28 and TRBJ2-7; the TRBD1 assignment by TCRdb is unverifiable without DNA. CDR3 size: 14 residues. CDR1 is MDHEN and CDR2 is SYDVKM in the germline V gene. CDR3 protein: CASSPGQGVNEQYF.

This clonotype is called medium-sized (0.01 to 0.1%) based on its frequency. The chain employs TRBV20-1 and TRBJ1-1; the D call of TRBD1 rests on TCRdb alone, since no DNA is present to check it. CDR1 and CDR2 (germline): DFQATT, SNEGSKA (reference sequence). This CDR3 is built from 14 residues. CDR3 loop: CSARDQGRETEAFF.

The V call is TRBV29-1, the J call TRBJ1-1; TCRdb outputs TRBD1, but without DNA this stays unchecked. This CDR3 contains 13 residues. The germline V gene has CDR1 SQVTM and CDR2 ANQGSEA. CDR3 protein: CSVEVRANTEAFF.

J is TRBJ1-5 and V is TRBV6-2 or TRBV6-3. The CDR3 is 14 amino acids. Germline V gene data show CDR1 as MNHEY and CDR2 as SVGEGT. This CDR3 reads CATERDPENQPLHF.

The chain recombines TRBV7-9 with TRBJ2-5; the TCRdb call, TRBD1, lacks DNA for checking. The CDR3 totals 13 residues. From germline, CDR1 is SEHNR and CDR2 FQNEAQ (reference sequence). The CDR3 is CASSAGGVETQYF.

The CDR3 loop reads CASSPEDPRQPQHF. The V gene is TRBV18, the J gene TRBJ1-5. This CDR3 contains 14 residues. CDR1 and CDR2 from the germline V gene are KGHSH and LQKENI.

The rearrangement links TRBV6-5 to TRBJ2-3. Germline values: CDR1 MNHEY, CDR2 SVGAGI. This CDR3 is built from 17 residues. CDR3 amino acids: CASRKEPLNPYTDTQYF.

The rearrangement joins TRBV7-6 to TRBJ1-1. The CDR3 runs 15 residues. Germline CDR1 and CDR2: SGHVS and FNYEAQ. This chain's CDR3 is CASSLGLGGYTEAFF.

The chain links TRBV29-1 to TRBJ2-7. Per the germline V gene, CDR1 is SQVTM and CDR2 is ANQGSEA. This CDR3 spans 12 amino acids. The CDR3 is CSARTSSYEQYF.